This TCR beta chain emerged from a study of OX40 agonist ivuxolimab in advanced cancers. Study information: Eligibility rules accepted prior anti-PD-1, anti-PD-L1 or anti-CTLA-4 therapy, and 40% to 50% had some. Three partial responders included one hepatocellular carcinoma patient and two cutaneous melanoma patients.

Libraries were prepared by immunoSEQ multiplex PCR; TCRdb keeps only in-frame clonotypes and omits some of them. The sample yields 77,000 or so clones, approximately 89% seen once. The cohort excluded patients with autoimmune disease history or systemic immunosuppression. Turning to this clone: What it recognizes is unknown.

Study findings and constraints: At 0.1 to 3.0 mg/kg, clonal expansion of CD4+ and CD8+ blood T cells had occurred by week 6.

CDR1 and CDR2 (germline): MDHEN, SYDVKM. The CDR3 runs to 15 residues. The junction had 6 bases not matched to a gene; V was cut back by 5 bases and J by 0 bases. The sample in question was CD4+ or CD8+ T cells sorted from blood, obtained in a trial of the OX40 agonist ivuxolimab. The clonotype comes from an adult with an advanced solid tumor such as melanoma, head and neck, liver or kidney cancer. The genes are TRBV28 and TRBJ2-7; 8 positions match TRBD1. The CDR3 spells CASSTRDRRSYEQYF. CDR3 in DNA: TGTGCCAGCAGTACCCGGGACAGGCGCTCCTACGAGCAGTACTTC.